The text below deals with one T cell receptor beta chain. Its antigen is not known. Trimming took 3 bases from V and 0 from J, leaving 8 bases between them. Germline V lookup: CDR1 SGHDN, CDR2 FVKESK. This CDR3 comprises 14 residues. This sample was included in a study of beta chain features in type 1 diabetes. General study findings and limits: Moderate yet significant TCRB CDR3 shortening was seen in Type 1 diabetes patients in all four CD4+ subsets.

All of the isolated RNA was reverse transcribed, so expressed TCRB transcripts were sequenced. Sequencing was performed with immunoSEQ multiplex PCR; in TCRdb, only in-frame clones are kept and a portion is missing. The sample consists of 330,000 or so clones, roughly an eighth of them appearing once. This TCR was recovered from a woman between 18 and 30 years old with type 1 diabetes. This sequence joins TRBV14 and TRBJ1-1; the D gene is possibly TRBD1 (6 bases). The sequencing sample was made of naive CD4+ T cells from blood. The CDR3 is CASSHTGMNTEAFF. CDR3 nucleotides: TGTGCCAGCAGCCACACAGGGATGAACACTGAAGCTTTCTTT.